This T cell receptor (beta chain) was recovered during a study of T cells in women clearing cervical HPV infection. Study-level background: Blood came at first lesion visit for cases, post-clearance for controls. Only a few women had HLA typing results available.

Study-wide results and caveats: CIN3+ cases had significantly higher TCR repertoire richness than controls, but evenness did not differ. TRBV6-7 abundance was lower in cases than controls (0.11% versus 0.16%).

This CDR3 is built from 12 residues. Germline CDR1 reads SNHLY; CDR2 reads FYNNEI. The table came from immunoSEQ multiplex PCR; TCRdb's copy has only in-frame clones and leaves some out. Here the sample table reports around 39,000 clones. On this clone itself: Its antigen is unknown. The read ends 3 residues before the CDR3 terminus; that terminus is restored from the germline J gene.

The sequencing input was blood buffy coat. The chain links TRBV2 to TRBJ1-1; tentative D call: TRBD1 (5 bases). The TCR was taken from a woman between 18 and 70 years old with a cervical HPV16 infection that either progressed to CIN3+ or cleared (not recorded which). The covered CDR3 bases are TGTGCCAGTCTAATCACCAGGGTAGAA. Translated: CASLITRVE. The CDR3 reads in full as CASLITRVEAFF.